This T cell receptor (beta chain) was captured by sequencing in a study of blood T cell repertoires in COVID-19. Looking at the study overall: Samples came from the United States, Italy and Spain, spanning acute and convalescent COVID-19. In each case, the material was cDNA or gDNA derived from T cells, B-cell-depleted T cells, or PBMCs.

Source study methods: Nucleated cell number was recorded as an estimate derived from reference gene primer amplification. Data came from immunoSEQ multiplex PCR; TCRdb stores just in-frame clones and leaves some out. V and J calls and clone size are those listed in that table; D and trimming were worked out from the DNA. The sample yields 100,000 to 110,000 clones, about 77% seen once. This CDR3 is 15 amino acids long. Germline V CDR1 and CDR2: SGDLS, YYNGEE. V gave up 2 bases and J gave up 3 bases; unmatched junction bases: 5. This clonotype was obtained from a woman in her 70s with acute or convalescent COVID-19. V and J are TRBV9 and TRBJ2-1, with 7 bases fitting TRBD2. Sample: peripheral blood. Written as DNA, the CDR3 is TGTGCCAGCAGCGTCCTAGCGGAGGTCTACAATGAGCAGTTCTTC. This encodes CASSVLAEVYNEQFF.